The sequence of this T cell receptor beta chain was determined in a study of siplizumab effects on memory and regulatory T cells (dated by TCRdb to the late 2010s). Background on the whole study: The effect of the anti-CD2 antibody siplizumab on alloreactive T-cell subsets was examined in allogeneic mixed lymphocyte reactions constructed from human PBMCs. Findings and caveats that apply to the study as a whole: Because sequences below about 10^-5 frequency were poorly captured, only a minor fraction of alloreactive clones could be mapped to unstimulated subsets. In reactions with siplizumab, an average of approximately 69% of mappable alloreactive CD4+ clones were Treg-derived, compared with 25% to 30% in control reactions. Compared with memory T cells, unstimulated naive T cells appeared more diverse, and naive cells seemed to make a substantial contribution to the alloresponse. About 75-95% of proliferating CD4+ or CD8+ clones could not be given a naive or memory phenotype. Whether proliferating Tregs from siplizumab cultures actually had suppressive function was not functionally confirmed. Siplizumab significantly reduced the cumulative frequency of alloreactive sequences traceable to unstimulated CD4+ memory T cells.

From the cysteine through the phenylalanine, the CDR3 covers 17 amino acids. Only the CDR3 portion is preserved as DNA: 51 bases, with reading frame beginning at the first base. V drops 4 bases and J drops 1 base, leaving 17 bases in between. CDR1 and CDR2 are drawn from the germline V gene: MDHEN, SYDVKM. In addition, sequencing in three donor pairs included unstimulated CD8+ effector memory subsets alongside CD4+ naive, CD8+ naive, CD8+ TEMRA and CD4+ memory subsets. TCRbeta CDR3 sequencing was performed on sorted unstimulated T cells and on proliferating T cells recovered from mixed lymphocyte reactions. Fresh whole blood from ten to eleven HLA-typed healthy donors served as the source for isolating PBMCs. Details on this clone: Its binding antigen is unknown. Base qualities are missing; no much larger clone stands one base away.

Library preparation employed the immunoSEQ multiplex PCR assay. About 10^5 TCR templates per sample were assayed by the deep sequencing platform. Genomic DNA extracted from sorted T cells was used for TCRbeta CDR3 sequencing. On the study's bioinformatics: The R programming language was used for clonal analysis of TCRbeta CDR3 data. Alloreactive CD4+ and CD8+ clones were defined by comparing unstimulated samples with post-reaction CFSE-low samples. Regulatory or non-regulatory origin of alloreactive CD4+ clones was assigned by matching sequences to the sorted unstimulated Treg and non-Treg repertoires. TCRdb provides this immuneACCESS table in a form limited to in-frame rearrangements. Some clones are lacking; in checked studies, under half of them reflect an unresolved V gene, and why the rest are absent is not known. V, J and clone size derive from that table, while D and trimming were established from the DNA sequence. In this sample the table shows some 100,000 clones, roughly 96% of which occur a single time. In total, the top ten clones hold roughly 0.033% of the sample.

The TCR comes from a human donor in good health. The sample comprised naive CD4+ T cells sorted from blood. In the paper's terms, the cell subset or site label means: unstimulated naive T cells. Here the chain combines TRBV28 and TRBJ1-5; there is no confident call for the D gene. For the CDR3, the sequence is CASSSSTGRWSNQPQHF. The DNA reads TGTGCCAGCAGTTCCTCGACGGGCAGATGGAGCAATCAGCCCCAGCATTTT.